Listed here is a single TCR beta chain. Germline CDR1 and CDR2: MDHEN and SYDVKM. This CDR3 has 15 residues. The V gene lost 3 bases and the J gene lost 3 bases, with 14 bases spanning the gap. This sample was included in a study of technical replicates of blood from a handful of donors. Only in-frame clones appear in the TCRdb table, and some are missing; sequencing was by immunoSEQ multiplex PCR. Here the sample spans 90,000 or so clones, approximately 95% being singletons. The sequence derives from a human donor in good health. The sequenced sample was T cells isolated from PBMCs. The V and J genes are TRBV28 and TRBJ2-5; possibly TRBD2 for D (6 bases). The CDR3 is CASSFSGRIEETQYF. The CDR3, as DNA: TGTGCCAGCAGTTTTTCCGGGAGAATAGAAGAGACCCAGTACTTC.